Below are 22 T cell receptor beta chains sequenced from a single sample in a study of neurological immune-mediated disorders. Time point: technical triplicate 2. TCRdb recomputed calls from the 5' RACE reads with MiXCR, one row per CDR3 protein. The sample has about 59,000 distinct CDR3 sequences, approximately 25% seen once. The sequencing input was PBMCs. The source of these receptors is a man between 60 and 75 years old with HTLV-1-associated myelopathy (HAM/TSP).

Many counts were recorded for this clonotype. V and J are TRBV20-1 and TRBJ2-5, with a possible D match to TRBD1 (6 bases). CDR1 is DFQATT and CDR2 is SNEGSKA in the germline V gene (reference sequence). The CDR3 covers 13 residues. V lost 0 bases, J lost 6 bases, and 11 bases lay in between. The CDR3 sequence: CSAREQGRKTQYF. In DNA form, the CDR3 reads TGCAGTGCTAGAGAACAGGGCCGAAAGACCCAGTACTTC.

As regards this clonotype: Since the CDR3 does not end with the conserved phenylalanine or tryptophan, this likely comes from a read error. V and J are TRBV29-1 and TRBJ2-7; TRBD2 is a possible D gene (6 bases). The end of the DNA fits TRBJ2-1 better, so the J call may be wrong. The CDR3 totals 12 residues. Germline lookup yields CDR1 SQVTM and CDR2 ANQGSEA. In nucleotides, the CDR3 is TGCAGCGTTCAGGAAGGAGGGATCGAGCAGTTCATC. Amino acids: CSVQEGGIEQFI.

This clonotype was seen many times. This chain joins TRBV28 and TRBJ2-1, with TRBD2 matching 8 bases. The CDR3 has 18 amino acids. The V segment lost 8 bases and the J segment 4 bases; nucleotides outside the gene matches: 19. Per the germline V gene, CDR1 is MDHEN and CDR2 is SYDVKM. The CDR3 loop is CASASRRISGIRYNEQFF. The DNA for the CDR3 is TGTGCCAGCGCCTCCCGCCGGATTAGCGGGATAAGGTACAATGAGCAGTTCTTC.

The chain is built from TRBV4-1 and TRBJ2-7, with a weak D call TRBD1 (6 bases). Trimming removed 0 bases from V and 13 bases from J, with 16 bases in between. Germline CDR1 MGHRA, CDR2 YSYEKL. The length of the CDR3 is 13 residues. Written as DNA, the CDR3 is TGCGCCAGCAGCCAAGAACAGGGAACAAGTCGCTACTTC. It codes for CASSQEQGTSRYF.

Ten or more counts support this clonotype. V gene TRBV5-1 combines with J gene TRBJ2-2, with 15 bases aligning to TRBD2. This CDR3 contains 18 residues. The germline V gene encodes CDR1 SGHRS and CDR2 YFSETQ. Trimming cost V 4 bases and J 5 bases; bases outside gene matches: 9. The CDR3 protein is CASSPGLAGGRRTGELFF. Written as DNA, the CDR3 is TGCGCCAGCAGCCCGGGACTAGCGGGAGGCCGGCGGACCGGGGAGCTGTTTTTT.

V and J are TRBV20-1 and TRBJ2-1, with D perhaps matching TRBD1 or TRBD2 (5 bases each). CDR1 is DFQATT, CDR2 SNEGSKA, per germline (reference sequence). The CDR3 consists of 13 residues. Between the trimmed V and J ends, which lost 3 bases and 5 bases, there was a span of 11 bases. CDR3 sequence: CSASRGIDNEQFF. CDR3 in DNA: TGCAGTGCTAGTCGGGGCATCGACAATGAGCAGTTCTTC.

This clonotype was seen many times. The chain employs TRBV20-1 and TRBJ2-1; 7 nucleotides align to TRBD1. Germline lookup yields CDR1 DFQATT and CDR2 SNEGSKA (reference sequence). The CDR3 runs to 12 residues. V dropped 5 bases and J dropped 10; count of bases not matched to a gene: 8. CDR3 in amino acids: CSAGVRQGEQFF. In DNA form, the CDR3 reads TGCAGTGCTGGGGTACGACAGGGCGAGCAGTTCTTC.

This clonotype was observed at least ten times. The rearrangement uses TRBV20-1 and TRBJ2-7; 12 nucleotides agree with TRBD2. V shed 6 bases and J 2 bases; nucleotides not matched to a gene: 5. CDR3 size: 14 residues. Germline V gene sequence: CDR1 DFQATT, CDR2 SNEGSKA (reference sequence). In DNA, the CDR3 is TGCAGTGCGCCCAGGACTAGCGGGACCTACGAGCAGTACTTC. Protein product: CSAPRTSGTYEQYF.

This clonotype is labeled as medium-sized. The chain uses TRBV29-1 and TRBJ1-5; D gene ambiguous. The germline CDR1 and CDR2 sequences are SQVTM and ANQGSEA. V shed 4 bases and J shed 7 bases, with 11 bases lying between them. CDR3 length: 12 residues. Here the CDR3 reads CSVGSPGQPQHF. The CDR3 bases are TGCAGCGTTGGAAGTCCGGGCCAGCCCCAGCATTTT.

This clonotype was seen repeatedly, ten times or more. The gene calls are TRBV20-1 and TRBJ1-1; no clear D gene. CDR3 length equals 14 residues. The V gene's germline CDR1 is DFQATT and CDR2 SNEGSKA (reference sequence). Trimming left V 5 bases short and J 0 bases short, with 13 bases between. Here the CDR3 DNA reads TGCAGTGCTCGGGCGGGAGCTATGAACACTGAAGCTTTCTTT. Amino acid sequence: CSARAGAMNTEAFF.

The chain carries TRBV2 and TRBJ2-1; 15 nucleotides line up with TRBD2. The length of the CDR3 is 15 residues. V shed 6 bases and J 9 bases; nucleotides not matched to a gene: 6. Germline values: CDR1 SNHLY, CDR2 FYNNEI. The CDR3 DNA reads TGTGCCAGCAGAGGGACTAGCGGGAGGTTGGGTGAGCAGTTCTTC. Translating it yields CASRGTSGRLGEQFF.

This clonotype occurred many times. The rearrangement links TRBV5-1 to TRBJ1-5; D is perhaps TRBD1 (6 bases). Trimming removed 0 bases from V and 5 bases from J, with 12 bases in between. Germline CDR1 is SGHRS and CDR2 is YFSETQ. The length of the CDR3 is 15 residues. The CDR3 spells CASSLGGGLDQPQHF. The CDR3 DNA reads as TGCGCCAGCAGCTTGGGAGGGGGGCTCGATCAGCCCCAGCATTTT.

This clonotype was recorded at least ten times. The chain couples TRBV5-5 to TRBJ2-7; 11 bases fit TRBD2. The CDR3 is 15 amino acids. V was clipped by 4 bases and J by 6 bases; unmatched bases: 9. CDR1 and CDR2 (germline): SGHKS, YYEKEE (reference sequence). CDR3 bases: TGTGCCAGCAGCAGTAGCGGGAGGGGGGTTGGCGAGCAGTACTTC. The encoded protein is CASSSSGRGVGEQYF.

A note on this clonotype: This clone may be a read error of a much larger clone one base away. J is TRBJ2-7 and V is TRBV12-3 or TRBV12-4; no reliable D call. The CDR3 totals 14 residues. The CDR3 sequence: CASSLIGYSYVQYF. In DNA, the CDR3 is TGTGCCAGCAGCTTAATAGGTTACTCCTACGTGCAGTACTTC.

At least ten counts were recorded for this clonotype. This chain joins TRBV5-1 and TRBJ2-5; possible D gene TRBD2, 5 bases. Trimming pared 2 bases from V and 4 bases from J, leaving 12 bases between. CDR3 length: 14 residues. Germline V gene sequence: CDR1 SGHRS, CDR2 YFSETQ. In nucleotides, the CDR3 is TGCGCCAGCAGCTTAAAGACGGCGGGAGAGACCCAGTACTTC. Translated, it gives CASSLKTAGETQYF.

Many counts were recorded for this clonotype. The V and J genes are TRBV5-1 and TRBJ2-7; no definite D call. The CDR3 length is 13 residues. Per germline, CDR1 SGHRS and CDR2 YFSETQ. The V gene lost 3 bases and the J gene lost 2 bases, with 9 bases spanning the gap. For the CDR3, the DNA is TGCGCCAGCAGCTACAGCACCACCTACGAGCAGTACTTC. This translates into CASSYSTTYEQYF.

This clonotype came up a few times. CDR3 loop: CASSYTKGLAGDPYEQYF. For the CDR3, the DNA is TGTGCCAGCAGTTACACAAAGGGACTAGCGGGAGACCCTTACGAGCAGTACTTC. The V and J genes are TRBV6-2 or TRBV6-3 and TRBJ2-7; the match to TRBD2 covers 14 bases. This CDR3 spans 18 amino acids. V trimming: 2 bases; J trimming: 4 bases; junction bases outside the gene matches: 10. CDR1 MNHEY and CDR2 SVGEGT come from the germline V gene.

There are many counts of this clonotype. V and J are TRBV9 and TRBJ2-3; the match to TRBD2 covers 7 bases. This CDR3 contains 17 residues. V shed 0 bases and J 2 bases; nucleotides not matched to a gene: 9. The V gene's germline CDR1 is SGDLS and CDR2 YYNGEE. The CDR3 is CASSVGSQRDHTDTQYF. CDR3 bases: TGTGCCAGCAGCGTAGGATCCCAGCGGGACCACACAGATACGCAGTATTTT.

Only a few counts were recorded for this clonotype. The rearrangement uses TRBV29-1 and TRBJ2-1; D possibly corresponds to TRBD1 (5 bases). Per germline, CDR1 SQVTM and CDR2 ANQGSEA. The length of the CDR3 is 13 residues. The V gene lost 6 bases and the J gene lost 5 bases, with 14 bases spanning the gap. The CDR3 DNA reads TGCAGCGTCAAAACTTACAGGAACAATGAGCAGTTCTTC. Amino acids: CSVKTYRNNEQFF.

This rearrangement joins TRBV5-1 to TRBJ2-7; TRBD2 matches 11 bases. Per the germline V gene, CDR1 is SGHRS and CDR2 is YFSETQ. This CDR3 is built from 16 residues. V was pared by 0 bases and J by 3 bases, with 5 bases of the junction left unmatched. The chain's CDR3 is CASSLAVAGGLYEQYF. CDR3 nucleotides: TGCGCCAGCAGCTTGGCAGTAGCGGGAGGGCTCTACGAGCAGTACTTC.

This clonotype was picked up many times. The V and J genes are TRBV5-1 and TRBJ2-1, with TRBD2 as a possible D gene (5 bases). Trimming took off 0 bases at V and 9 bases at J, with 13 bases between the two ends. This CDR3 comprises 14 residues. Germline values: CDR1 SGHRS, CDR2 YFSETQ. The CDR3 is CASSLAGEWGEQFF. CDR3 DNA: TGCGCCAGCAGCTTGGCCGGGGAATGGGGTGAGCAGTTCTTC.

The CDR3 DNA reads TGTGCCAGCAGCCAAGAGTCTGCACAGGGCTTCGGCTATGGCTACACCTTC. This encodes CASSQESAQGFGYGYTF. This chain joins TRBV4-2 and TRBJ1-2; TRBD1 might be the D (6 bases). With 0 bases removed from V and 4 bases from J, the gap between germline ends came to 18 bases. This CDR3 has 17 residues. Looked up from germline, CDR1 is LGHNA and CDR2 is YNFKEQ.